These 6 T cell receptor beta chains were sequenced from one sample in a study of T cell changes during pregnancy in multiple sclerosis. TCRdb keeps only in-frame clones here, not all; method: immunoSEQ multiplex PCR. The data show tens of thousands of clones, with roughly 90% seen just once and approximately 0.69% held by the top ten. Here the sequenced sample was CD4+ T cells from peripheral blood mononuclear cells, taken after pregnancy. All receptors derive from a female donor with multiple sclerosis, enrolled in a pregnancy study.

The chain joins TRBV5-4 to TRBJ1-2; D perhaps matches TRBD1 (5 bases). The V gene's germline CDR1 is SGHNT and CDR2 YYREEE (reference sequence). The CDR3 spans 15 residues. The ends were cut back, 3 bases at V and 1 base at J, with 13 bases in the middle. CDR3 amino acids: CASSWGGLGNYGYTF. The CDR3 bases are TGTGCCAGCAGCTGGGGGGGATTAGGTAACTATGGCTACACCTTC. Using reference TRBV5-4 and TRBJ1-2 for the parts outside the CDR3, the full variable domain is ETGVTQSPTHLIKTRGQQVTLRCSSQSGHNTVSWYQQALGQGPQFIFQYYREEENGRGNFPPRFSGLQFPNYSSELNVNALELDDSALYLCASSWGGLGNYGYTFGSGTRLTVV.

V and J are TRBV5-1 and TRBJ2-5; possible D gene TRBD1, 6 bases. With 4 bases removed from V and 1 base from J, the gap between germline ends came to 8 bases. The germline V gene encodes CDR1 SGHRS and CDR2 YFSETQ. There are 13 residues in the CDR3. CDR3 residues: CASSVQGQETQYF. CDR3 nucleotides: TGCGCCAGCAGCGTACAGGGCCAAGAGACCCAGTACTTC.

CDR3 in amino acids: CASSPSDRGNQPQHF. As DNA, the CDR3 is TGTGCCAGCAGCCCCTCGGACAGGGGGAATCAGCCCCAGCATTTT. The chain uses TRBV5-6 and TRBJ1-5, with 10 positions matching TRBD1. With 4 bases clipped from V and 4 bases from J, the junction kept 5 bases outside the gene matches. The length of the CDR3 is 15 residues. From germline, CDR1 is SGHDT and CDR2 YYEEEE. The variable domain in full, completed from reference TRBV5-6 and TRBJ1-5, reads DAGVTQSPTHLIKTRGQQVTLRCSPKSGHDTVSWYQQALGQGPQFIFQYYEEEERQRGNFPDRFSGHQFPNYSSELNVNALLLGDSALYLCASSPSDRGNQPQHFGDGTRLSIL.

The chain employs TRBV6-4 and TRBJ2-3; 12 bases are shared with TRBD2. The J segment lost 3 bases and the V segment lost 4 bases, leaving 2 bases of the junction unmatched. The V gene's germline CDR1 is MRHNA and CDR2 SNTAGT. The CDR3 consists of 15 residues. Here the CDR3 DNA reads TGTGCCAGCAGTGTGACTAGCGGGGGAACAGATACGCAGTATTTT. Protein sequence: CASSVTSGGTDTQYF.

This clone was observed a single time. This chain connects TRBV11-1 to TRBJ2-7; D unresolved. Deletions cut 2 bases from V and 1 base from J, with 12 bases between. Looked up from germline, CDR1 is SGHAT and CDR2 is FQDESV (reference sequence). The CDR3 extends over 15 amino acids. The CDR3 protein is CASSLPGLASYEQYF. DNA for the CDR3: TGTGCCAGCAGCTTACCAGGCCTCGCGTCCTACGAGCAGTACTTC. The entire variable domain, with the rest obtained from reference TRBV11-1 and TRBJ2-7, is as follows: EAEVAQSPRYKITEKSQAVAFWCDPISGHATLYWYRQILGQGPELLVQFQDESVVDDSQLPKDRFSAERLKGVDSTLKIQPAELGDSAMYLCASSLPGLASYEQYFGPGTRLTVT.

The CDR3 here is CASSLGTRQYNQPQHF. For the CDR3, the DNA is TGTGCCAGCAGCTTAGGGACACGGCAGTACAATCAGCCCCAGCATTTT. V usage is TRBV7-9 and J usage is TRBJ1-5; weak D call: TRBD1 (5 bases). With 1 base removed from V and 3 bases from J, the gap between germline ends came to 13 bases. This CDR3 region has 16 residues. Germline loops: CDR1 SEHNR, CDR2 FQNEAQ (reference sequence).